These 8 T cell receptor beta chains were sequenced from one sample in a study of CD8 T cells in Susac syndrome. RNA in amounts of 0.5 to 1 ug was reverse transcribed with random hexamers. Using its own MiXCR run on the immunoSEQ multiplex PCR reads, TCRdb lists one record per CDR3 protein. The sample contains fewer than 200,000 distinct CDR3 sequences, approximately 95% of which appear only once. The sample comprised CD8+ T cells from PBMCs. These receptors were obtained from a human donor with multiple sclerosis.

The chain recombines TRBV27 with TRBJ1-1; D remains unclear. Per germline, CDR1 MNHEY and CDR2 SMNVEV (reference sequence). Trimming shortened V by 6 bases and J by 1 base, and 15 bases separated the two germline ends. CDR3 size: 15 residues. The CDR3 bases are TGTGCCAGCAGCGAAATAGGCCGGACGAACACTGAAGCTTTCTTT. This translates into CASSEIGRTNTEAFF.

The rearrangement links TRBV28 to TRBJ2-3; D is undetermined. The CDR3 sequence is 12 residues long. The V gene's germline CDR1 is MDHEN and CDR2 SYDVKM. V was cut by 4 bases and J by 11 bases, with 13 bases left in between. The CDR3 spells CASSWVPGVQYF. In DNA form, the CDR3 reads TGTGCCAGCAGTTGGGTACCGGGTGTGCAGTATTTT.

This clonotype has only one observation. J is TRBJ2-3 and V is TRBV20-1, with D possibly TRBD2 on 6 matching bases. Trimming pared 6 bases from V and 1 base from J, leaving 20 bases between. The CDR3 sequence is 16 residues long. Per germline, CDR1 DFQATT and CDR2 SNEGSKA (reference sequence). This chain's CDR3 is CSATGILAIRTDTQYF. The CDR3 DNA reads as TGCAGTGCCACGGGTATTCTAGCGATACGCACAGATACGCAGTATTTT.

The chain combines TRBV6-5 with TRBJ1-5; no definite D call. With 10 bases removed from V and 1 base from J, the gap between germline ends came to 14 bases. CDR1 MNHEY and CDR2 SVGAGI come from the germline V gene. CDR3 length equals 14 residues. Here the CDR3 DNA reads TGTGCCACCAAAATAGGACGGAGCAATCAGCCCCAGCATTTT. Translating it yields CATKIGRSNQPQHF.

The chain links TRBV7-9 to TRBJ2-5; D is unresolved. Trimming cost V 8 bases and J 1 base, with 17 bases left between them. CDR1 is SEHNR and CDR2 is FQNEAQ in the germline V gene (reference sequence). The CDR3 runs 15 residues. CDR3 protein: CASEPREGPQETQYF. The CDR3 DNA reads TGTGCCAGCGAACCCAGAGAAGGACCCCAAGAGACCCAGTACTTC.

V is TRBV5-4 and J is TRBJ1-1, with a possible D match to TRBD1 (5 bases). Trimming removed 4 bases from V and 5 bases from J, with 12 bases in between. The germline V gene has CDR1 SGHNT and CDR2 YYREEE (reference sequence). The CDR3 contains 13 residues. CDR3 sequence: CASSGAGRTEAFF. In DNA form, the CDR3 reads TGTGCCAGCAGCGGAGCGGGACGGACTGAAGCTTTCTTT.

The rearrangement joins TRBV20-1 to TRBJ2-7; D possibly corresponds to TRBD1 (5 bases). Germline CDR1 reads DFQATT; CDR2 reads SNEGSKA (reference sequence). The CDR3 is made up of 15 amino acids. V dropped 0 bases and J dropped 5 bases, with 17 bases sitting between them. The CDR3 DNA sequence: TGCAGTGCTAGAGATGGGTTACAGGCACGGGACGAGCAGTACTTC. Translated, it gives CSARDGLQARDEQYF.

The CDR3 region has the DNA TGTGCCAGTGCGGGGCAGGGTCGCTACGAGCAGTACTTC. Its translation is CASAGQGRYEQYF. The V and J genes are TRBV14 and TRBJ2-7; tentative D call: TRBD2 (6 bases). CDR3 length equals 13 residues. CDR1 is SGHDN and CDR2 is FVKESK in the germline V gene. Trimming removed 9 bases from V and 3 bases from J, with 15 bases in between.